This TCR beta chain is from a study of PD-1 blockade in classical Hodgkin lymphoma. CDR3 length equals 13 residues. Trimming took 3 bases from V and 8 from J; bases not matched to a gene: 6. CDR1 and CDR2 from the germline V gene are KGHSH and LQKENI. The patients all showed relapse after autologous stem cell transplantation, while their brentuximab vedotin exposure varied. About this clone itself: Antigen unknown.

Regarding the study as a whole: Those achieving complete response showed baseline diversity like newly diagnosed patients. It was reported that newly diagnosed patients had less baseline TCR diversity than healthy donors.

Produced via immunoSEQ multiplex PCR; TCRdb's table is partial and in-frame only. The repertoire holds about 110,000 clones, with roughly nine tenths as singletons. The V and J genes are TRBV18 and TRBJ1-2, with 7 bases lining up with TRBD1. This clonotype originated in a human donor with classical Hodgkin lymphoma. The starting material was peripheral blood mononuclear cells (PBMCs), obtained before the second cycle of nivolumab. CDR3 nucleotide sequence: TGTGCCAGCTCACCTGGACAGGACCGGGGCTACACCTTC. This gives the protein CASSPGQDRGYTF.